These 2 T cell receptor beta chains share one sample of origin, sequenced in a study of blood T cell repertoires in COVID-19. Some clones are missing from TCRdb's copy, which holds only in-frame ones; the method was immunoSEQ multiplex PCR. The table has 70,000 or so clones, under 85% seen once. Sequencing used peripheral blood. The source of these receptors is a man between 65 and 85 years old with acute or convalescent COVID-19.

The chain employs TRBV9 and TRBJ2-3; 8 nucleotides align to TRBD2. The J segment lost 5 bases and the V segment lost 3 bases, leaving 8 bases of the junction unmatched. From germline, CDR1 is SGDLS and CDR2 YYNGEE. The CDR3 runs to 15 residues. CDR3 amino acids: CASSAHGTRGDTQYF. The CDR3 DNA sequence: TGTGCCAGCAGCGCCCACGGGACTAGGGGAGATACGCAGTATTTT.

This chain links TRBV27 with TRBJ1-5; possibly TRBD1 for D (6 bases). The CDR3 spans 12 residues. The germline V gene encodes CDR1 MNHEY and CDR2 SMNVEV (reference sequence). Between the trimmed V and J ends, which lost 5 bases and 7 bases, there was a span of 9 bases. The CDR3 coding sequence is TGTGCCAGCAGTATACAGGGCCAGCCCCAGCATTTT. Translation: CASSIQGQPQHF.